This T cell receptor beta chain was recorded in a study of shared clonotypes between healthy human individuals (dated by TCRdb to about 2020). General notes on the study: Three men and a couple of women, aged 18 to 49 years, made up the cohort. Per donor, three plates each were used for CD4 naive and CD4 memory, two for CD8 naive, and one for CD8 memory. Different laboratories and diverse techniques were used to prepare libraries and sequence TCR repertoires, to increase sequencing depth and limit assay-specific biases. Between about 0.9 and 8.9 billion PBMCs per donor were obtained by leukapheresis. To estimate repertoire size and how much clonotype sharing occurs between individuals, the study deeply sequenced the blood TCR repertoires of roughly 5 healthy adults. Overall study results and their limits: Naive subsets generally had larger estimated clonotype richness than memory subsets did. Sampling was restricted to blood, and TCR repertoires in tissues likely differ from the TCR repertoires found in blood. Compared with non-shared clonotypes, clonotypes shared by all four sorted-subset donors had higher generation probabilities. Based on pairwise subsampling, the degree of clonotype sharing among donors was expected to be affected by sequencing depth. Even with the large sequencing depth, rarefaction of the sorted-subset datasets indicated that sequencing was incomplete. Sharing across a few donors was observed for about 4.8% of naive CD4, over 3% of naive CD8, 2% to 2.5% of memory CD4, and less than 0.45% of memory CD8 clonotypes. The genetic and exposure-history diversity represented was limited by the small number of donors.

TCR CDR3 regions were amplified from genomic DNA by multiplex PCR using the deep immunoSEQ assay. Extracted genomic DNA from each cell subset was spread evenly across all wells of several immunoSEQ 96-well plates, with each plate serving as a replicate. For sorted subsets, around 0.2 ug of genomic DNA, equivalent to some 30,000 T cell genomes, went into each replicate PCR. The purified libraries were quantified using a Qubit 3.0 fluorometer, sized with a Bioanalyzer 2100, and then quantified again using the KAPA Library Quantification kit. Each immunoSEQ 96-well plate was sequenced on its own single-read 150-cycle Illumina NextSeq 550 flow cell. The paper's data handling went like this. Because only junctional sequences without quality scores were contained in the immunoSEQ output, filtering matching that applied to full-length reads could not be performed. Sequences were annotated with PyIR, a Python wrapper for IgBLAST v1.9, and V/J genes and CDR3 were assigned using IMGT germline references. Reads were filtered out if the reads had weak V/J assignments (E-value above 1e-6), no CDR3, stop codons, out-of-frame junctions, or ambiguous translated residues. V3J clonotypes were defined as sequences sharing an identical inferred V gene, J gene, and CDR3 amino acid sequence. Percentage overlap between repertoires was calculated by dividing the number of shared unique clonotypes by the size of the smaller repertoire. Repertoire richness was assessed with RTK rarefaction, the Chao1 estimator, and Recon v2.1 estimates of unobserved clonotypes. OLGA was used to compute generation probabilities for all TCRbeta clonotypes that the gDNA method yielded from a few donors. Imported from immuneACCESS, the table was reduced by TCRdb to in-frame sequences with V and J called. These copies leave out some clones; in studies compared against another copy, an unresolved V gene accounts for under half, and the cause of the remainder is not known. That table furnishes V, J and clone size, whereas the DNA furnished D and trimming. This sample lists millions of clones; more than 90% were detected once. The top ten clones comprise about 0.13% of the sample.

To note about this clone: Its antigen is unknown. Within one base of it there is no much larger clone, and no base qualities were kept. The sample has other DNA sequences that encode this CDR3 too.

The donors were healthy, HIV-negative adults with no recently reported acute infections or vaccinations. Every donor was a Caucasian adult residing in Nashville, Tennessee, USA. Magnetic negative selection was used to enrich CD4+ T cells, after which naive cells were positively selected on CD45RA and the negative fraction became the memory subset. After blood collection by leukapheresis, PBMCs were isolated using Ficoll-Histopaque density gradient centrifugation and then cryopreserved in the vapor phase of liquid nitrogen. Analytical flow cytometry was used to check the purity and quantity of each magnetically sorted T cell population. Genomic DNA was isolated from each sorted fraction and quantified by UV absorbance on a Nanodrop 2000c. V is reduced by 0 bases and J by 4 bases, leaving a spacing of 9 bases between them. Counted from cysteine to phenylalanine, this CDR3 has 13 amino acids. CDR3 DNA is the only sequence kept; it has 39 bases, read in frame from the first base. Via the germline V gene (reference sequence), CDR1 is GTSNPN and CDR2 SVGIG.

This clonotype originated in a man aged 18-30 years in good health. Sequenced material: naive CD4+ T cells sorted from blood. This sample's cell subset or site label indicates: CD45RA+ positively selected. This receptor chain uses TRBV30 and TRBJ1-1; perhaps TRBD1 is the D gene, with 6 bases matching. The CDR3 corresponds to CAWSVYRVTEAFF. The DNA is TGTGCCTGGAGTGTATACAGGGTCACTGAAGCTTTCTTT.